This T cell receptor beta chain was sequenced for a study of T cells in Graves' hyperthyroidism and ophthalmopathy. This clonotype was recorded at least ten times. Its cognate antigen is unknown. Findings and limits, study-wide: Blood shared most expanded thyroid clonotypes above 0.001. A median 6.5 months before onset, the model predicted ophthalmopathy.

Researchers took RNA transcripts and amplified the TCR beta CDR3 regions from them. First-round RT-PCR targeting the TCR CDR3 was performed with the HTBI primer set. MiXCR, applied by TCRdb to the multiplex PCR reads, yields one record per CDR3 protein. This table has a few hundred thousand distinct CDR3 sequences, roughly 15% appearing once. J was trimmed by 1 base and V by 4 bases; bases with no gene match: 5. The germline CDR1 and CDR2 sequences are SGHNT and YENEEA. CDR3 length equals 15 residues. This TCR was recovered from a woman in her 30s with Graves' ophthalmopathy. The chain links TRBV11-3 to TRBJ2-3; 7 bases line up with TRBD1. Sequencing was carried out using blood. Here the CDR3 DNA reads TGTGCCAGCAGCTCCCGGGACAGCCGCACAGATACGCAGTATTTT. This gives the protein CASSSRDSRTDTQYF. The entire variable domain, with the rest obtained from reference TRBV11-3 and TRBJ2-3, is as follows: EAGVVQSPRYKIIEKKQPVAFWCNPISGHNTLYWYLQNLGQGPELLIRYENEEAVDDSQLPKDRFSAERLKGVDSTLKIQPAELGDSAVYLCASSSRDSRTDTQYFGPGTRLTVL.